This T cell receptor beta chain was retrieved from a study of OX40 agonist ivuxolimab in advanced cancers. Looking at the study overall: Patients' therapy was ivuxolimab, an antibody that acts as an agonist of OX40 (CD134). At around 83% male, the cohort had a mean age of around 56 years, ranging from roughly 20 to 90.

This clone was counted a single time. Only in-frame clones appear in the TCRdb table, and some are missing; sequencing was by immunoSEQ multiplex PCR. The table lists just under 80,000 clones, around nine tenths of them singletons. The J segment lost 5 bases and the V segment lost 8 bases, leaving 10 bases of the junction unmatched. Germline V CDR1 and CDR2: ENHRY, SYGVKD. The CDR3 runs 15 residues. The chain carries TRBV10-3 and TRBJ2-7; TRBD2 agrees at 12 bases. Here the sequenced sample was CD4+ or CD8+ T cells sorted from blood, taken in a trial of the OX40 agonist ivuxolimab. This sequence was found in an adult with an advanced solid tumor such as melanoma, head and neck, liver or kidney cancer. This chain's CDR3 is CAIQSGSSGRDEQYF. The DNA for the CDR3 is TGTGCCATCCAAAGTGGCTCTAGCGGGAGGGACGAGCAGTACTTC.